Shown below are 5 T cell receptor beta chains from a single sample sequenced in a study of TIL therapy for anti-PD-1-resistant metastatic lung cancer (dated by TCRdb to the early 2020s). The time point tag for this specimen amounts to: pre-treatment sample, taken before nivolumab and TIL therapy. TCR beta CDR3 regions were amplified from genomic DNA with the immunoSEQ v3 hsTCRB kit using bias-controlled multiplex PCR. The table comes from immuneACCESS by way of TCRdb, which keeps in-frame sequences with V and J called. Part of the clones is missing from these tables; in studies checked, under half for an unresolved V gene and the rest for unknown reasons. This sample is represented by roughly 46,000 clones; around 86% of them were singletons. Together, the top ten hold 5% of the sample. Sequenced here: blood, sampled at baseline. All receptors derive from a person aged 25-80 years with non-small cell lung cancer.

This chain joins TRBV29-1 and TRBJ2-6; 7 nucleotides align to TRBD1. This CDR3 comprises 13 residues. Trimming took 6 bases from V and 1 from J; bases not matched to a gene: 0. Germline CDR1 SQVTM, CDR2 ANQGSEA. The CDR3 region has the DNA TGCAGCGTACAGGGGTCTGGGGCCAACGTCCTGACTTTC. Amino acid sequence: CSVQGSGANVLTF. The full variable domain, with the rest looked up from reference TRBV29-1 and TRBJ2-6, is SAVISQKPSRDICQRGTSLTIQCQVDSQVTMMFWYRQQPGQSLTLIATANQGSEATYESGFVIDKFPISRPNLTFSTLTVSNMSPEDSSIYLCSVQGSGANVLTFGAGSRLTVL.

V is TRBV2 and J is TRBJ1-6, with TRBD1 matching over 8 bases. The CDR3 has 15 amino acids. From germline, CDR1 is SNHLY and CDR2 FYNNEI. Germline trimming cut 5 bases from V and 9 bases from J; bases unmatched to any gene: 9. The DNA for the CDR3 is TGTGCCAGCAGTCCGACGACAGGGGACACTTCACCCCTCCACTTT. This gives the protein CASSPTTGDTSPLHF.

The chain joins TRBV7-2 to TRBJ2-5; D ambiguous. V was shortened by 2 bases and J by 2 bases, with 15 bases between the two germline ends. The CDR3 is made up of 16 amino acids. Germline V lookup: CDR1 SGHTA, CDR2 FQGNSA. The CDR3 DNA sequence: TGTGCCAGCAGCTTAAACCCCCAACGCCGACAAGAGACCCAGTACTTC. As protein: CASSLNPQRRQETQYF.

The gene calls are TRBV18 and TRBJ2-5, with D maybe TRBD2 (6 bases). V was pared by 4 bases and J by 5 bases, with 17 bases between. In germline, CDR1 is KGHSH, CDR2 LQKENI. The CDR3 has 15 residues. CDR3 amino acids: CASSHVEGWEETQYF. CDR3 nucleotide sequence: TGTGCCAGCTCACACGTGGAGGGCTGGGAGGAGACCCAGTACTTC.

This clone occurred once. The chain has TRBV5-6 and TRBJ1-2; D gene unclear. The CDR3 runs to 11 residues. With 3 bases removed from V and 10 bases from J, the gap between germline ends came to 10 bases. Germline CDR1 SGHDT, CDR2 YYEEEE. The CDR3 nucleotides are TGTGCCAGCAGCTCGAGGTCCGCCTACACCTTC. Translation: CASSSRSAYTF.